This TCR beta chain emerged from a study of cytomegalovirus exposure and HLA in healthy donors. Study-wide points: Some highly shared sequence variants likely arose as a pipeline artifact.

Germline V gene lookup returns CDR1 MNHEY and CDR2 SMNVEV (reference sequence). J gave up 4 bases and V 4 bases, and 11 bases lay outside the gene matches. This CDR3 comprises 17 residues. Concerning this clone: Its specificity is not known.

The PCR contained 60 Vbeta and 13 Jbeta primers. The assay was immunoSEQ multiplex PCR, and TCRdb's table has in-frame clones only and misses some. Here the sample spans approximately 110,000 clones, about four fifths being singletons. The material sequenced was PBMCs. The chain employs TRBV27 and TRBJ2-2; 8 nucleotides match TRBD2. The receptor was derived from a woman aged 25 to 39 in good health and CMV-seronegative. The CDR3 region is CASSSLGQRGPTGELFF. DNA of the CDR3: TGTGCCAGCAGTTCCCTCGGTCAGCGGGGGCCCACCGGGGAGCTGTTTTTT.